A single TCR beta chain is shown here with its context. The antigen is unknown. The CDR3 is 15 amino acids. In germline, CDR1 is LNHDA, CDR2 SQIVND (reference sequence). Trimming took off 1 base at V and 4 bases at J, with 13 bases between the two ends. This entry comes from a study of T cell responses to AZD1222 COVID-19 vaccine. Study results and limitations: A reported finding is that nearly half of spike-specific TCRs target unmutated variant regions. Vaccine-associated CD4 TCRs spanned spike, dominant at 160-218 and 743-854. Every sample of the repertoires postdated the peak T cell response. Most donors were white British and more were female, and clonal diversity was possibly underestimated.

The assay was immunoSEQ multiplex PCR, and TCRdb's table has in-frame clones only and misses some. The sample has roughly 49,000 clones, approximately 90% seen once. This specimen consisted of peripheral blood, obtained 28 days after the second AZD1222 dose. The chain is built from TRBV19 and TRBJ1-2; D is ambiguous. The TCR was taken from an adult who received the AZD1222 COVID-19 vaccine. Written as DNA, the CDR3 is TGTGCCAGTAGTATAGTGGTCCGCTCGGGCTATGGCTACACCTTC. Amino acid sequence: CASSIVVRSGYGYTF.